What follows are 9 T cell receptor beta chains derived from one specimen sequenced in a study of shared clonotypes between healthy human individuals (dated by TCRdb to the early 2020s). Library preparation was by the immunoSEQ multiplex PCR assay. TCRdb limited this immuneACCESS table to in-frame rearrangements with V and J called. A share of clones is missing; checked studies link under half to unresolved V genes, and the rest is unexplained. Recorded for this sample are just over 2,000,000 clones; approximately 95% of them occurred a single time. Roughly 1% of the sample is taken by the ten largest. CD8 naive samples were CD45RO-negative cells positively selected for CCR7, giving a CD45RA+CCR7+ population that excluded TemRA cells. Sample: naive CD8+ T cells sorted from blood. The sample's cell subset or site label, decoded: CD45RA+CCR7+. These receptors were collected from a man aged 18 to 29 in good health.

This sequence joins TRBV29-1 and TRBJ1-4, with D perhaps matching TRBD1 (6 bases). Germline-derived CDR1 and CDR2 are SQVTM and ANQGSEA. V shed 7 bases and J shed 5 bases, with 11 bases lying between them. CDR3 length equals 12 residues. CDR3 sequence: CSGGLPNEKLFF. The CDR3 nucleotides are TGCAGCGGGGGGCTGCCGAATGAAAAACTGTTTTTT.

This clone was counted a single time. V gene TRBV6-5 combines with J gene TRBJ2-7; D is unclear. Germline V gene data show CDR1 as MNHEY and CDR2 as SVGAGI. The CDR3 covers 16 residues. Trimming stripped 4 bases from V and 0 bases from J, with 16 bases between. CDR3 loop: CASSSFLADPSYEQYF. The CDR3 DNA sequence: TGTGCCAGCAGTTCCTTTTTGGCGGACCCCTCCTACGAGCAGTACTTC.

The V gene is TRBV9, the J gene TRBJ2-7, with 8 bases identical to TRBD2. The germline V gene encodes CDR1 SGDLS and CDR2 YYNGEE. The CDR3 loop spans 14 amino acids. J was trimmed by 5 bases and V by 4 bases; bases with no gene match: 8. The CDR3 reads CASSPEAGVDEQYF. In DNA form, the CDR3 reads TGTGCCAGCAGCCCAGAAGCGGGAGTAGACGAGCAGTACTTC.

V is TRBV11-2 and J is TRBJ2-7; 7 bases align to TRBD2. Unmatched junction bases numbered 15, after V lost 6 bases and J lost 7 bases. The germline V gene encodes CDR1 SGHAT and CDR2 FQNNGV. The length of the CDR3 is 15 residues. The CDR3 spells CASSLLGLGREEQYF. CDR3 bases: TGTGCCAGCAGTCTACTGGGACTTGGGCGGGAGGAGCAGTACTTC.

About this clone: Other DNA sequences of this sample code for an identical CDR3. V is TRBV7-6 and J is TRBJ2-7; D not resolved. The germline V gene encodes CDR1 SGHVS and CDR2 FNYEAQ. The CDR3 loop spans 11 amino acids. V dropped 1 base and J dropped 6 bases, with 4 bases sitting between them. The CDR3 bases are TGTGCCAGCAGCTTAGGGACCGAGCAGTACTTC. The encoded protein is CASSLGTEQYF.

The V and J genes are TRBV4-1 and TRBJ2-7; D is perhaps TRBD1 or TRBD2 (5 bases each). Germline CDR1 reads MGHRA; CDR2 reads YSYEKL. V was shortened by 0 bases and J by 5 bases, with 14 bases between the two germline ends. The CDR3 runs to 15 residues. CDR3 in amino acids: CASSQDNGWGNEQYF. The CDR3 coding sequence is TGCGCCAGCAGCCAAGATAACGGGTGGGGGAACGAGCAGTACTTC.

This clone showed up just once. V gene TRBV19 combines with J gene TRBJ2-7; 9 nucleotides line up with TRBD1. Per the germline V gene, CDR1 is LNHDA and CDR2 is SQIVND (reference sequence). The CDR3 consists of 15 residues. Losses at the gene ends were 3 bases for V and 5 bases for J; bases not matched to a gene: 8. The CDR3 region is CASSIAGTGFNEQYF. CDR3 DNA sequence: TGTGCCAGTAGTATCGCCGGGACAGGGTTTAACGAGCAGTACTTC.

This rearrangement joins TRBV28 to TRBJ1-2; D not certain. V was trimmed by 2 bases and J by 7 bases, leaving 11 bases between them. The CDR3 sequence is 13 residues long. Germline values: CDR1 MDHEN, CDR2 SYDVKM. DNA of the CDR3: TGTGCCAGCAGTTTACGGACCTTGACTGGCTACACCTTC. Translated, it gives CASSLRTLTGYTF.

This clone was counted once. The chain employs TRBV7-9 and TRBJ1-1; no clear D gene. This CDR3 has 14 amino acids. CDR1 and CDR2 (germline): SEHNR, FQNEAQ (reference sequence). V was shortened by 5 bases and J by 0 bases, with 10 bases between the two germline ends. CDR3 residues: CASSQLHVNTEAFF. For the CDR3, the DNA is TGTGCCAGCAGCCAGCTTCACGTGAACACTGAAGCTTTCTTT.